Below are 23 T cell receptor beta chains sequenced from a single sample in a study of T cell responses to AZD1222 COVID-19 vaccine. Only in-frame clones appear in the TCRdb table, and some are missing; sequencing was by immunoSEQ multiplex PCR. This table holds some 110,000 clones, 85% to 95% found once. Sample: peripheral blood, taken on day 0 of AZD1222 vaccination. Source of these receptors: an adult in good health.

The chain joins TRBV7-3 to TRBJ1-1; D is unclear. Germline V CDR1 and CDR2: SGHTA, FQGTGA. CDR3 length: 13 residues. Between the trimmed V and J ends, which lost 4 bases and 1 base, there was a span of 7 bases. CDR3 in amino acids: CASSWRANTEAFF. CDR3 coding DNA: TGTGCCAGCAGCTGGAGGGCGAACACTGAAGCTTTCTTT. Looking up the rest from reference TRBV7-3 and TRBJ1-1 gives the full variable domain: GAGVSQTPSNKVTEKGKYVELRCDPISGHTALYWYRQSLGQGPEFLIYFQGTGAADDSGLPNDRFFAVRPEGSVSTLKIQRTERGDSAVYLCASSWRANTEAFFGQGTRLTVV.

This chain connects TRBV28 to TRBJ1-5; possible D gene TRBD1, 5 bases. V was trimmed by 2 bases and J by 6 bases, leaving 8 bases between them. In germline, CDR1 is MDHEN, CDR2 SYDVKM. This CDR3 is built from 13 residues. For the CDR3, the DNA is TGTGCCAGCAGTTTAGCAGGGAGTCAGCCCCAGCATTTT. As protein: CASSLAGSQPQHF.

The CDR3 is CASFRTGGSEQYF. The CDR3 region has the DNA TGTGCCAGCTTTAGGACAGGGGGCTCCGAGCAGTACTTC. V usage is TRBV6-5 and J usage is TRBJ2-7, with 11 bases identical to TRBD1. J gave up 6 bases and V 8 bases, and 6 bases lay outside the gene matches. CDR1 is MNHEY and CDR2 is SVGAGI in the germline V gene. CDR3 length: 13 residues.

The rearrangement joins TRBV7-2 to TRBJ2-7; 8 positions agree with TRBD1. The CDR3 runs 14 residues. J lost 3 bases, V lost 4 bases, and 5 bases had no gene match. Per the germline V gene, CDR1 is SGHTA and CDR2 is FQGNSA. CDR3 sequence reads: CASSSDRDYYEQYF. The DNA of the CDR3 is TGTGCCAGCAGCTCGGACAGGGATTACTACGAGCAGTACTTC.

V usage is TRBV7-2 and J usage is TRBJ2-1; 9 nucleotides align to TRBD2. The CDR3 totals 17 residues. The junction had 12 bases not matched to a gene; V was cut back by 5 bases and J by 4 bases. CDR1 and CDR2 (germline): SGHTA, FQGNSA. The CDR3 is CASSSPRGTSRYNEQFF. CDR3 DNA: TGTGCCAGCAGCAGCCCTCGAGGGACTAGCAGATACAATGAGCAGTTCTTC.

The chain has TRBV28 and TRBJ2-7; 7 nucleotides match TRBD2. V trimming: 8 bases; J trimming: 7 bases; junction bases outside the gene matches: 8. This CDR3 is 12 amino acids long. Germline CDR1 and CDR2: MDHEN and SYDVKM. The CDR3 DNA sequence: TGTGCCAGCTGGGGCGGAGCGGGAGAGCAGTACTTC. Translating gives CASWGGAGEQYF.

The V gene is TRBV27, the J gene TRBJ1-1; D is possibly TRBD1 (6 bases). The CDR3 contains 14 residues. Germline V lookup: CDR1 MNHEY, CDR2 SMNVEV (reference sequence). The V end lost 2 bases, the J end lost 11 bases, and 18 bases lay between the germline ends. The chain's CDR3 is CASSLLGDINGAFF. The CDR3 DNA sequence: TGTGCCAGCAGTTTACTCGGGGACATCAACGGGGCTTTCTTT.

This CDR3 reads CASSSPLGQAGPYEQYF. The CDR3, as DNA: TGTGCCAGCAGCTCCCCATTGGGACAGGCGGGCCCCTACGAGCAGTACTTC. The chain uses TRBV7-8 and TRBJ2-7; TRBD1 agrees at 8 bases. The CDR3 length is 17 residues. V gave up 4 bases and J gave up 2 bases; unmatched junction bases: 13. Germline V gene data show CDR1 as SGHVS and CDR2 as FQNEAQ.

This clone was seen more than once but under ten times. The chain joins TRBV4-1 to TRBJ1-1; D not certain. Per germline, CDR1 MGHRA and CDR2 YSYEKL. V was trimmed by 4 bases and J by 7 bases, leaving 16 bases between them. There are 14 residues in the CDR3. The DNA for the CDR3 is TGCGCCAGCAGCCCCAAGTGGAGGGATGATGAAGCTTTCTTT. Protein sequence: CASSPKWRDDEAFF.

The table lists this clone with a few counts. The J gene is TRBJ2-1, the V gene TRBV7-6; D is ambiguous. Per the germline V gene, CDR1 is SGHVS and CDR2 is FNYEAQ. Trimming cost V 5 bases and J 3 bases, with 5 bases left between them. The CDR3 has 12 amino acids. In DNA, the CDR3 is TGTGCCAGCAGCCGAAACTACAATGAGCAGTTCTTC. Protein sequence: CASSRNYNEQFF. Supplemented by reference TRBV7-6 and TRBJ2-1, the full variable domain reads GAGVSQSPRYKVTKRGQDVALRCDPISGHVSLYWYRQALGQGPEFLTYFNYEAQQDKSGLPNDRFSAERPEGSISTLTIQRTEQRDSAMYRCASSRNYNEQFFGPGTRLTVL.

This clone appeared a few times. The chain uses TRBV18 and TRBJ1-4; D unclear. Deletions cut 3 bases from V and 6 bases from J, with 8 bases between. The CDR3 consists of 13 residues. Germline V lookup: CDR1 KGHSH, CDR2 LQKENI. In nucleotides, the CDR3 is TGTGCCAGCTCACCGGCTGTGGATGAAAAACTGTTTTTT. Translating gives CASSPAVDEKLFF.

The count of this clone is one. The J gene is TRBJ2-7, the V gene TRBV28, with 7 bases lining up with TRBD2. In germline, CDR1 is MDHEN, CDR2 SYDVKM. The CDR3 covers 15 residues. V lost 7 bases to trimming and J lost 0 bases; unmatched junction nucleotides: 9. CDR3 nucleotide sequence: TGTGCCAGCACCCCCTCGGGGGAGGGCTCCTACGAGCAGTACTTC. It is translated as CASTPSGEGSYEQYF.

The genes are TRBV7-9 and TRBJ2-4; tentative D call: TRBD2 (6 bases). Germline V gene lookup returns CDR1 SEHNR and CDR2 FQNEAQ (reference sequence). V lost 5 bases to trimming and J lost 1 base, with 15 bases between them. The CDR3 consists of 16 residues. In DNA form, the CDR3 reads TGTGCCAGCAGCGCGGCAGGTGGAGGGGCCAAAAACATTCAGTACTTC. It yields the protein CASSAAGGGAKNIQYF.

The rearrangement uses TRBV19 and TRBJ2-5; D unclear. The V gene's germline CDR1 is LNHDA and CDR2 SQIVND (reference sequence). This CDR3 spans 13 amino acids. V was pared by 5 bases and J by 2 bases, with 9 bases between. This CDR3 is CASSQGLQETQYF. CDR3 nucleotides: TGTGCCAGTAGTCAAGGTCTTCAAGAGACCCAGTACTTC. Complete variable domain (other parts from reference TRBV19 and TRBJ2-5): DGGITQSPKYLFRKEGQNVTLSCEQNLNHDAMYWYRQDPGQGLRLIYYSQIVNDFQKGDIAEGYSVSREKKESFPLTVTSAQKNPTAFYLCASSQGLQETQYFGPGTRLLVL.

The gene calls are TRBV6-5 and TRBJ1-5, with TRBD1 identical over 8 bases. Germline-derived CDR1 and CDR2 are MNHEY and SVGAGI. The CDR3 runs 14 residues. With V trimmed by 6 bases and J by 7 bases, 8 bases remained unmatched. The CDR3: CASSPDRAKQPQHF. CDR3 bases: TGTGCCAGCAGCCCGGACAGGGCGAAACAGCCCCAGCATTTT.

DNA for the CDR3: TGTGCCAGTAGCCACGGGGCCGGGGACTATGGCTACACCTTC. Translating it yields CASSHGAGDYGYTF. The V and J genes are TRBV19 and TRBJ1-2; the D gene is possibly TRBD1 (5 bases). Germline assignment: CDR1 LNHDA and CDR2 SQIVND (reference sequence). V lost 6 bases, J lost 3 bases, and 14 bases lay in between. The CDR3 spans 14 residues.

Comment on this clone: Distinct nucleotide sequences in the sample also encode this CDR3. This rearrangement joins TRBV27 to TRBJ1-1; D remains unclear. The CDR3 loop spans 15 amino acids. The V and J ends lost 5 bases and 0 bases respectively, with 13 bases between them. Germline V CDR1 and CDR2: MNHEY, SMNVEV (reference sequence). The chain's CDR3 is CASSPLTGLNTEAFF. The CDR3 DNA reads TGTGCCAGCAGTCCCTTGACGGGGTTGAACACTGAAGCTTTCTTT.

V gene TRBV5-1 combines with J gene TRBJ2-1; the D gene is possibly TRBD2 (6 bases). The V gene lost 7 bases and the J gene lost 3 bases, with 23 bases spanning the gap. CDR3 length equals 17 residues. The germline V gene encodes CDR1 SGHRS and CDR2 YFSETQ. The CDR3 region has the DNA TGCGCCAGCCAAGTACCCCGGGACTCTATTATCTACAATGAGCAGTTCTTC. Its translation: CASQVPRDSIIYNEQFF. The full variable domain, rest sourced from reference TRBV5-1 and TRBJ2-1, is KAGVTQTPRYLIKTRGQQVTLSCSPISGHRSVSWYQQTPGQGLQFLFEYFSETQRNKGNFPGRFSGRQFSNSRSEMNVSTLELGDSALYLCASQVPRDSIIYNEQFFGPGTRLTVL.

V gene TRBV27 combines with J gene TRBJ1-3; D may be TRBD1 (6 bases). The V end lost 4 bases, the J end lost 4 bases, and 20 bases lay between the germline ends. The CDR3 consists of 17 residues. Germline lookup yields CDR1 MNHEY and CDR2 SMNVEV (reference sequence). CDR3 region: CASSSDGPTGSGNTIYF. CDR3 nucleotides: TGTGCCAGCAGTTCCGATGGGCCCACAGGGTCCGGAAACACCATATATTTT.

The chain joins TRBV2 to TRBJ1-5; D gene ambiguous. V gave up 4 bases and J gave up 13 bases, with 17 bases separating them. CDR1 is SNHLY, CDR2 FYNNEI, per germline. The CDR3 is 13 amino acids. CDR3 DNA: TGTGCCAGCAGTGGAGAATTAGGTGACGCACAGCATTTT. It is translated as CASSGELGDAQHF.

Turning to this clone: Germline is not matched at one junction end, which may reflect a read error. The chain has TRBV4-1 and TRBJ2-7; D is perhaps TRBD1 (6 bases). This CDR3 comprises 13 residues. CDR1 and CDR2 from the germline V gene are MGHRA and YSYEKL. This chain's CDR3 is CASSPREGHEQCF. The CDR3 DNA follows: TGCGCCAGCAGCCCTCGAGAGGGACACGAGCAGTGCTTC.

The CDR3 region is CASSPGQGTAEAFF. The CDR3 DNA is TGTGCCAGCAGCCCCGGACAGGGTACCGCTGAAGCTTTCTTT. The V gene is TRBV11-3, the J gene TRBJ1-1, with TRBD1 matching 8 bases. CDR3 length: 14 amino acids. V was pared by 5 bases and J by 6 bases, with 8 bases of the junction left unmatched. Germline values: CDR1 SGHNT, CDR2 YENEEA.

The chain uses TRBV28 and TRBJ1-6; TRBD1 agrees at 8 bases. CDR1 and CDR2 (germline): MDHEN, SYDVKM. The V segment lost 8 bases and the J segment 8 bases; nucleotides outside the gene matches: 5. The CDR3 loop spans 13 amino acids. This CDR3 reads CASGDRLYSPLHF. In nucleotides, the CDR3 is TGTGCCAGCGGGGACAGGCTTTATTCACCCCTCCACTTT. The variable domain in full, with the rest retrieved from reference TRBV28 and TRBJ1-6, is DVKVTQSSRYLVKRTGEKVFLECVQDMDHENMFWYRQDPGLGLRLIYFSYDVKMKEKGDIPEGYSVSREKKERFSLILESASTNQTSMYLCASGDRLYSPLHFGNGTRLTVT.